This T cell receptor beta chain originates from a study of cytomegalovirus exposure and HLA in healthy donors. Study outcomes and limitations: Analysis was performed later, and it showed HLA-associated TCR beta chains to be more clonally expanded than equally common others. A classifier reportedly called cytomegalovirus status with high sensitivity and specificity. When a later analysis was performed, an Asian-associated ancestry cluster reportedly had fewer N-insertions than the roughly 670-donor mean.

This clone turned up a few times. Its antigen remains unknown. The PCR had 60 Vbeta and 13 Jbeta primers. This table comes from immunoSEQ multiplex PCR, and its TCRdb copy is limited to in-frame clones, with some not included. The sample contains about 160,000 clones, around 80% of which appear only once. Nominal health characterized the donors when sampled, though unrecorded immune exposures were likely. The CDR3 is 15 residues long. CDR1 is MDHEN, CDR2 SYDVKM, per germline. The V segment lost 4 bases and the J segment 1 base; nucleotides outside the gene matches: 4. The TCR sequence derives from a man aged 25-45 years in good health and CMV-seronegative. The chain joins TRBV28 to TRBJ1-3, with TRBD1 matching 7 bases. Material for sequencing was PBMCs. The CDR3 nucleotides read TGTGCCAGCAGTTCACAGGGGTATTCTGGAAACACCATATATTTT. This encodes CASSSQGYSGNTIYF.